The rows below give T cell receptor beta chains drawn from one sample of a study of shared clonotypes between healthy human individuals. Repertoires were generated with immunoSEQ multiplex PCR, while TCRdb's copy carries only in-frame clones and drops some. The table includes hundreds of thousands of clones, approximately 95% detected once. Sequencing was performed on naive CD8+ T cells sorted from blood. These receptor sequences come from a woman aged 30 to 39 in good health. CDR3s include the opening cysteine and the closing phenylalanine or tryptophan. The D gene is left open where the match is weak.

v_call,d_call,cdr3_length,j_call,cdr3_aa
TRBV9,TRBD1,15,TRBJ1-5,CASSAGDSSNQPQHF
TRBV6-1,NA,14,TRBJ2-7,CASRPGLSATEQYF
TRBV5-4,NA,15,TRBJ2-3,CASSFLGWGADTQYF
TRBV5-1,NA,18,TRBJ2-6,CASSWEEGDLSGANVLTF
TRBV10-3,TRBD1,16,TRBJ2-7,CAISDPGTAYSYEQYF
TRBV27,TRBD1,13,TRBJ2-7,CASRTGAIGEQYF
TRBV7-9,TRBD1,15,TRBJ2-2,CASSPGTGGTGELFF
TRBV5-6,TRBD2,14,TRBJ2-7,CASHSGSGVYEQYF
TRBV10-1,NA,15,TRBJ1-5,CASSDGQVSNQPQHF
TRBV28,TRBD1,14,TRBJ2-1,CASRTGGAYNEQFF